Presented here are 22 T cell receptor beta chains from one specimen sequenced in a study of T cell responses to AZD1222 COVID-19 vaccine. The repertoire was sequenced with immunoSEQ multiplex PCR; TCRdb's copy has only in-frame clones and lacks some. Among about 130,000 clones, roughly 87% were seen once, and the ten largest hold about 4.2%. Sequenced material: peripheral blood, taken on day 0 of MenACWY control vaccination. The receptors come from an adult in good health.

The chain couples TRBV3-1 (or the pseudogene TRBV3-2) to TRBJ2-7; D gene uncertain. V was trimmed by 4 bases and J by 0 bases, leaving 10 bases between them. The CDR3 contains 14 residues. Germline V lookup: CDR1 LGHDT, CDR2 YNNKEL (reference sequence). The CDR3 DNA reads TGTGCCAGCAGCCCAAGGCCAGCCTCCTACGAGCAGTACTTC. Protein: CASSPRPASYEQYF.

V usage is TRBV19 and J usage is TRBJ1-5; D uncertain. The V gene's germline CDR1 is LNHDA and CDR2 SQIVND (reference sequence). CDR3 length: 13 residues. Trimming shortened V by 7 bases and J by 3 bases, and 10 bases separated the two germline ends. The CDR3 loop reads CASTPGNNQPQHF. The CDR3 coding sequence is TGTGCCAGTACCCCGGGGAACAATCAGCCCCAGCATTTT.

The genes are TRBV19 and TRBJ1-3; no reliable D call. The V gene's germline CDR1 is LNHDA and CDR2 SQIVND (reference sequence). The V end was cut by 6 bases, the J end by 0 bases, with 9 bases between. The CDR3 runs 14 residues. CDR3 loop: CASSDGNSGNTIYF. The CDR3 nucleotides are TGTGCCAGTAGCGACGGTAACTCTGGAAACACCATATATTTT.

The V call is TRBV5-1, the J call TRBJ2-3; D may be TRBD1 (6 bases). Germline loops: CDR1 SGHRS, CDR2 YFSETQ. The CDR3 spans 13 residues. V was trimmed by 5 bases and J by 4 bases, leaving 11 bases between them. The CDR3 loop reads CASRQGGPDTQYF. The CDR3 DNA is TGCGCCAGCAGACAGGGCGGACCAGATACGCAGTATTTT. Variable domain in full (rest from reference TRBV5-1 and TRBJ2-3): KAGVTQTPRYLIKTRGQQVTLSCSPISGHRSVSWYQQTPGQGLQFLFEYFSETQRNKGNFPGRFSGRQFSNSRSEMNVSTLELGDSALYLCASRQGGPDTQYFGPGTRLTVL.

This clone was recorded a few times. V and J are TRBV20-1 and TRBJ2-2; 7 nucleotides agree with TRBD2. The CDR3 is 11 amino acids. V was pared by 3 bases and J by 14 bases, with 6 bases of the junction left unmatched. Per the germline V gene, CDR1 is DFQATT and CDR2 is SNEGSKA (reference sequence). The CDR3 region is CSASLADELFF. The CDR3 region has the DNA TGCAGTGCTAGTCTAGCGGATGAACTGTTTTTT.

CDR3: CASRFRGFGGYTF. In DNA, the CDR3 is TGTGCCAGCAGATTTCGGGGGTTTGGTGGCTACACCTTC. The chain employs TRBV28 and TRBJ1-2; weak D call: TRBD1 (5 bases). The CDR3 runs 13 residues. CDR1 is MDHEN and CDR2 is SYDVKM in the germline V gene. Trimming took 6 bases from V and 7 from J, leaving 15 bases between them.

The chain employs TRBV21-1 and TRBJ2-7. TRBV21-1 is deemed a pseudogene. The CDR3 is made up of 14 amino acids. The CDR3 region is CASRAEQNNYEQYV. The CDR3, as DNA: TGTGCCAGCAGGGCGGAACAGAATAACTACGAGCAGTACGTC.

The chain's CDR3 is CASSFAHGNQPQHF. CDR3 sequence (DNA): TGTGCCAGCAGTTTTGCGCATGGCAATCAGCCCCAGCATTTT. The chain couples TRBV28 to TRBJ1-5; D is ambiguous. Trimming pared 3 bases from V and 2 bases from J, leaving 8 bases between. CDR3 size: 14 residues. Germline lookup yields CDR1 MDHEN and CDR2 SYDVKM.

The chain carries TRBV30 and TRBJ1-1; no clear D. The CDR3 runs to 11 residues. Per the germline V gene, CDR1 is GTSNPN and CDR2 is SVGIG (reference sequence). Trimming stripped 1 base from V and 3 bases from J, with 3 bases between. The CDR3 DNA sequence: TGTGCCTGGAGTGAGGACACTGAAGCTTTCTTT. Encoded protein: CAWSEDTEAFF.

V and J are TRBV27 and TRBJ1-1, with D tentatively TRBD1 (6 bases). This CDR3 contains 15 residues. Looked up from germline, CDR1 is MNHEY and CDR2 is SMNVEV (reference sequence). V gave up 2 bases and J gave up 0 bases, with 10 bases separating them. The CDR3 here is CASSLGQTMNTEAFF. CDR3 nucleotides: TGTGCCAGCAGTTTAGGACAGACCATGAACACTGAAGCTTTCTTT.

The chain links TRBV6-1 to TRBJ2-3; D possibly corresponds to TRBD1 (6 bases). CDR1 MNHNS and CDR2 SASEGT come from the germline V gene. The CDR3 has 15 amino acids. V was shortened by 0 bases and J by 4 bases, with 11 bases between the two germline ends. CDR3 bases: TGTGCCAGCAGTGAAGCGCTGGGGGCAGCAGATACGCAGTATTTT. Translation: CASSEALGAADTQYF.

This clone was counted only a few times. The chain has TRBV10-2 and TRBJ1-2; tentatively, D is TRBD1 (6 bases). Between the trimmed V and J ends, which lost 2 bases and 5 bases, there was a span of 12 bases. The CDR3 length is 14 residues. The V gene's germline CDR1 is WSHSY and CDR2 SAAADI. In DNA form, the CDR3 reads TGCGCCAGCAGTGAGCTGGGGCAGGGGTATGGCTACACCTTC. This sequence encodes CASSELGQGYGYTF.

The chain joins TRBV12-5 to TRBJ1-4; weak D call: TRBD1 (5 bases). The V end lost 0 bases, the J end lost 5 bases, and 13 bases lay between the germline ends. Germline V lookup: CDR1 LGHNT, CDR2 FRNRAP. This CDR3 comprises 16 residues. The CDR3, as DNA: TGTGCTAGTGGTTTGGTATGCAGGGATTGGAATGAAAAACTGTTTTTT. This gives the protein CASGLVCRDWNEKLFF.

The chain is built from TRBV7-9 and TRBJ1-2; maybe TRBD1 (6 bases). The germline V gene encodes CDR1 SEHNR and CDR2 FQNEAQ (reference sequence). The V and J ends lost 0 bases and 6 bases respectively, with 14 bases between them. This CDR3 is 15 amino acids long. In nucleotides, the CDR3 is TGTGCCAGCAGCTTAGCGGGCAGGGGAGGGGATGGCTACACCTTC. Protein product: CASSLAGRGGDGYTF.

The rearrangement uses TRBV6-1 and TRBJ1-2; 12 nucleotides agree with TRBD1. V shed 3 bases, J shed 6 bases, and the junction held 14 bases outside the gene matches. The CDR3 consists of 18 residues. Looked up from germline, CDR1 is MNHNS and CDR2 is SASEGT. The CDR3 region is CASSDGGGTGGAMNGYTF. DNA of the CDR3: TGTGCCAGCAGTGATGGCGGGGGGACAGGGGGCGCCATGAATGGCTACACCTTC.

The genes are TRBV6-2 or TRBV6-3 and TRBJ1-5; 7 bases are shared with TRBD1. This CDR3 comprises 16 residues. Per germline, CDR1 MNHEY and CDR2 SVGEGT. The V segment lost 5 bases and the J segment 0 bases; nucleotides outside the gene matches: 7. CDR3 residues: CASSPPGQLSNQPQHF. CDR3 DNA sequence: TGTGCCAGCAGTCCCCCGGGACAGCTTAGCAATCAGCCCCAGCATTTT.

This clone appeared once. The chain is built from TRBV6-6 and TRBJ2-1; either TRBD1 or TRBD2 may supply D (5 bases each). V was shortened by 6 bases and J by 12 bases, with 24 bases between the two germline ends. In germline, CDR1 is MNHNY, CDR2 SVGAGI (reference sequence). This CDR3 spans 15 amino acids. CDR3 in amino acids: CASRFRDQTSSGQFF. The DNA for the CDR3 is TGTGCCAGCAGATTTCGGGACCAGACGAGTTCGGGGCAGTTCTTC.

This chain connects TRBV18 to TRBJ1-6; 8 nucleotides agree with TRBD1. Unmatched junction bases numbered 6, after V lost 5 bases and J lost 6 bases. CDR1 and CDR2 (germline): KGHSH, LQKENI. The CDR3 spans 15 residues. CDR3 nucleotide sequence: TGTGCCAGCTCAGAACTCGACAGGGGTAATTCACCCCTCCACTTT. Its protein is CASSELDRGNSPLHF.

The rearrangement uses TRBV11-2 and TRBJ2-6, with D possibly matching TRBD1 (6 bases). The CDR3 runs 16 residues. Trimming stripped 5 bases from V and 1 base from J, with 12 bases between. Germline V CDR1 and CDR2: SGHAT, FQNNGV. Here the CDR3 reads CASSTRGGSGANVLTF. DNA of the CDR3: TGTGCCAGCAGCACTCGAGGGGGTTCTGGGGCCAACGTCCTGACTTTC. The variable domain in full, with the rest retrieved from reference TRBV11-2 and TRBJ2-6, is EAGVAQSPRYKIIEKRQSVAFWCNPISGHATLYWYQQILGQGPKLLIQFQNNGVVDDSQLPKDRFSAERLKGVDSTLKIQPAKLEDSAVYLCASSTRGGSGANVLTFGAGSRLTVL.

V usage is TRBV7-8 and J usage is TRBJ2-7; 9 bases are shared with TRBD2. Per the germline V gene, CDR1 is SGHVS and CDR2 is FQNEAQ. CDR3 size: 17 residues. Trimming at V came to 2 bases and at J to 1 base, leaving 9 bases not matched to a gene. In DNA, the CDR3 is TGTGCCAGCAGCTTATTCGGGGCGGGGGGGGCTTCCTACGAGCAGTACGTC. Translation: CASSLFGAGGASYEQYV.

The chain couples TRBV4-2 to TRBJ2-7, with 8 bases matching TRBD2. The CDR3 contains 15 residues. V lost 1 base to trimming and J lost 5 bases; unmatched junction nucleotides: 7. Germline CDR1 LGHNA, CDR2 YNFKEQ. The CDR3 sequence is CASSQVGPGGDEQYF. For the CDR3, the DNA is TGTGCCAGCAGCCAAGTAGGGCCGGGGGGGGACGAGCAGTACTTC.

The CDR3 protein is CSVVGGTGNTIYF. The CDR3 nucleotides are TGCAGCGTTGTGGGGGGCACTGGAAACACCATATATTTT. The gene calls are TRBV29-1 and TRBJ1-3, with D possibly being TRBD1 (6 bases). Trimming cost V 4 bases and J 2 bases, with 9 bases left between them. From germline, CDR1 is SQVTM and CDR2 ANQGSEA. The length of the CDR3 is 13 residues.